The 8 T cell receptor beta chains below all came from one sample that was sequenced in a study of T cell responses to AZD1222 COVID-19 vaccine. The method was immunoSEQ multiplex PCR; TCRdb's version includes in-frame clones alone and lacks a portion of them. The sample contains 140,000 or so clones, about 93% of which appear only once. The starting material was peripheral blood, obtained 28 days after the second AZD1222 dose. The receptors here all came from an adult who received the AZD1222 COVID-19 vaccine.

The rearrangement links TRBV29-1 to TRBJ2-1; possibly TRBD1 for D (5 bases). The CDR3 has 11 amino acids. V was clipped by 0 bases and J by 13 bases, with 10 bases between them. Germline V gene sequence: CDR1 SQVTM, CDR2 ANQGSEA. This CDR3 is CSVEDGRGQFF. CDR3 nucleotides: TGCAGCGTTGAAGATGGAAGGGGACAGTTCTTC.

This clone was detected once. The chain employs TRBV4-1 and TRBJ1-2; unclear D gene. The CDR3 spans 16 residues. Trimming left V 3 bases short and J 0 bases short, with 14 bases between. Germline values: CDR1 MGHRA, CDR2 YSYEKL. In nucleotides, the CDR3 is TGCGCCAGCAGCCAGCTCCACTCCGGGCCTAACTATGGCTACACCTTC. It specifies CASSQLHSGPNYGYTF.

This clone showed up just once. This chain joins TRBV29-1 and TRBJ2-2; TRBD2 matches at 8 bases. The CDR3 is made up of 16 amino acids. V was clipped by 1 base and J by 4 bases; unmatched bases: 8. CDR1 is SQVTM, CDR2 ANQGSEA, per germline. CDR3 nucleotide sequence: TGCAGCGTTGAAGGAGGTGCGGGGGGAGGCACCGGGGAGCTGTTTTTT. This encodes CSVEGGAGGGTGELFF.

Only one count was recorded for this clone. This chain uses TRBV5-1 with TRBJ1-1; D possibly corresponds to TRBD1 (5 bases). CDR3 length equals 13 residues. Trimming shortened V by 3 bases and J by 1 base, and 7 bases separated the two germline ends. Germline V lookup: CDR1 SGHRS, CDR2 YFSETQ. This CDR3 reads CASSWDQNTEAFF. The CDR3 coding sequence is TGCGCCAGCAGCTGGGACCAGAACACTGAAGCTTTCTTT.

This clone appeared a few times. The chain employs TRBV14 and TRBJ2-7; tentatively, D is TRBD1 (5 bases). Germline CDR1 SGHDN, CDR2 FVKESK. Trimming took 4 bases from V and 0 from J, leaving 10 bases between them. The CDR3 has 14 residues. CDR3 nucleotides: TGTGCCAGCAGCCCCCTCGACAGCTCCTACGAGCAGTACTTC. It is translated as CASSPLDSSYEQYF. The full variable domain, rest sourced from reference TRBV14 and TRBJ2-7, is EAGVTQFPSHSVIEKGQTVTLRCDPISGHDNLYWYRRVMGKEIKFLLHFVKESKQDESGMPNNRFLAERTGGTYSTLKVQPAELEDSGVYFCASSPLDSSYEQYFGPGTRLTVT.

In DNA form, the CDR3 reads TGCAGCGTGCTGGGACAGGGTCTATTAAAGACCCAGTACTTC. It yields the protein CSVLGQGLLKTQYF. V usage is TRBV29-1 and J usage is TRBJ2-5; TRBD1 matches 9 bases. The CDR3 covers 14 residues. Germline CDR1 reads SQVTM; CDR2 reads ANQGSEA. The J segment lost 6 bases and the V segment lost 6 bases, leaving 11 bases of the junction unmatched.

CDR3 in amino acids: CATTPQGGIGNEQFF. CDR3 sequence (DNA): TGTGCCACCACCCCCCAGGGGGGAATCGGGAATGAGCAGTTCTTC. V and J are TRBV10-3 and TRBJ2-1; D is perhaps TRBD1 (7 bases). The V gene's germline CDR1 is ENHRY and CDR2 SYGVKD. CDR3 length equals 15 residues. The ends were cut back, 10 bases at V and 7 bases at J, with 23 bases in the middle.

Here the CDR3 reads CATSRGGGSSYNEQFF. CDR3 DNA sequence: TGTGCCACCAGCAGAGGGGGAGGGAGCTCCTACAATGAGCAGTTCTTC. V and J are TRBV15 and TRBJ2-1; 7 nucleotides agree with TRBD2. The CDR3 is 16 residues long. CDR1 and CDR2 (germline): LNHNV, YYDKDF (reference sequence). Trimming removed 1 base from V and 0 bases from J; junction bases left unmatched: 3. Filled out from reference TRBV15 and TRBJ2-1, the complete variable domain reads DAMVIQNPRYQVTQFGKPVTLSCSQTLNHNVMYWYQQKSSQAPKLLFHYYDKDFNNEADTPDNFQSRRPNTSFCFLDIRSPGLGDTAMYLCATSRGGGSSYNEQFFGPGTRLTVL.